This T cell receptor beta chain was documented in a study of control samples from healthy donors and cancer patients. In germline, CDR1 is MGHDK, CDR2 SYGVNS. The CDR3 has 15 amino acids. The ends were cut back, 6 bases at V and 1 base at J, with 14 bases in the middle. Sequenced by immunoSEQ multiplex PCR; TCRdb stores in-frame clones only, minus some. This sample yields around 41,000 clones, of which approximately 94% are seen a single time; 20% to 30% belongs to the top ten. The V call is TRBV25-1, the J call TRBJ2-3, with D hard to call. The sample consisted of blood. This clonotype originated in a man aged 55-75 years in good health. The CDR3 protein is CASRAPRERTDTQYF. The CDR3 region has the DNA TGTGCCAGCAGGGCGCCGAGAGAACGCACAGATACGCAGTATTTT.